The next 30 T cell receptor beta chains were all read from a single sample in a study of T cells in Graves' hyperthyroidism and ophthalmopathy. RNA transcripts provided the source from which TCR beta CDR3 regions were amplified. A first-round RT-PCR of the TCR CDR3 used the HTBI primer set. Each CDR3 protein gets one entry after TCRdb re-called the multiplex PCR reads with MiXCR. The data hold approximately 500,000 distinct CDR3 sequences, with around 46% observed a single time. Sequences were obtained from peripheral blood or thyroid tissue (not recorded which). The receptors were sampled from a woman under 30 with Graves' hyperthyroidism.

This clonotype was detected a few times. This chain uses TRBV10-3 with TRBJ1-5, with D perhaps matching TRBD1 (5 bases). The V end lost 10 bases, the J end lost 7 bases, and 14 bases lay between the germline ends. There are 12 residues in the CDR3. Germline CDR1 ENHRY, CDR2 SYGVKD. CDR3 nucleotide sequence: TGTGCCACGGGAACTGGGGGGCAGCCCCAGCATTTT. Residues: CATGTGGQPQHF.

The rearrangement links TRBV3-1 to TRBJ1-6; D is perhaps TRBD1 (6 bases). The V end was cut by 3 bases, the J end by 10 bases, with 22 bases between. Germline loops: CDR1 LGHDT, CDR2 YNNKEL (reference sequence). The CDR3 sequence is 17 residues long. CDR3 bases: TGTGCCAGCAGCCACCCCCGGCGGGGACACCAAGGGTCACCCCTCCACTTT. Residues: CASSHPRRGHQGSPLHF. The complete variable domain, with remaining parts taken from reference TRBV3-1 and TRBJ1-6, reads DTAVSQTPKYLVTQMGNDKSIKCEQNLGHDTMYWYKQDSKKFLKIMFSYNNKELIINETVPNRFSPKSPDKAHLNLHINSLELGDSAVYFCASSHPRRGHQGSPLHFGNGTRLTVT.

This chain connects TRBV7-2 to TRBJ2-5, with TRBD2 matching 8 bases. The CDR3 is 17 amino acids. Germline-derived CDR1 and CDR2 are SGHTA and FQGNSA. Trimming took 2 bases from V and 0 from J; bases not matched to a gene: 8. Written as DNA, the CDR3 is TGTGCCAGCAGCTTAATTGTTAGCGGGATGTACCAAGAGACCCAGTACTTC. This sequence encodes CASSLIVSGMYQETQYF.

V is TRBV12-3 or TRBV12-4 and J is TRBJ1-2; D is possibly TRBD1 (5 bases). V was shortened by 9 bases and J by 6 bases, with 14 bases between the two germline ends. The CDR3 contains 12 residues. CDR3 sequence: CASQEGPDGYTF. CDR3 nucleotides: TGTGCCAGTCAAGAGGGGCCAGATGGCTACACCTTC.

CDR3 DNA sequence: TGTGCCATCGCGGGCCAGACCGGGGAGCTGTTTTTT. It is translated as CAIAGQTGELFF. J is TRBJ2-2 and V is TRBV10-3, with D possibly matching TRBD2 (5 bases). The CDR3 contains 12 residues. The germline V and J ends were trimmed by 8 bases and 5 bases, with 9 bases remaining between them. The germline gives CDR1 ENHRY, CDR2 SYGVKD.

This clonotype was recorded at least ten times. This sequence may be a read error, since a much larger clone differs from it by one base. The chain recombines TRBV12-3 or TRBV12-4 with TRBJ1-5; D remains unclear. This CDR3 is built from 11 residues. V lost 3 bases and J lost 7, with 4 bases in between. The CDR3 spells CASSFGQPQHF. The DNA of the CDR3 is TGTGCCAGCAGTTTTGGGCAGCCCCAGCATTTT.

This clonotype was picked up many times. The gene calls are TRBV7-9 and TRBJ1-1; 10 bases are a match to TRBD1. CDR3 length: 14 residues. The germline V gene encodes CDR1 SEHNR and CDR2 FQNEAQ (reference sequence). V trimming: 4 bases; J trimming: 3 bases; junction bases outside the gene matches: 2. The CDR3: CASSSDRGYTEAFF. CDR3 bases: TGTGCCAGCAGCTCGGACAGGGGGTACACTGAAGCTTTCTTT.

This clonotype was counted many times. The chain joins TRBV4-3 to TRBJ2-5; TRBD2 matches at 11 bases. With V trimmed by 1 base and J by 5 bases, 9 bases remained unmatched. The CDR3 is made up of 17 amino acids. CDR1 and CDR2 from the germline V gene are LGHNA and YSLEER. CDR3 in DNA: TGCGCCAGCAGCCAAGGACTAGCGGGATCGGGGGTGGAGACCCAGTACTTC. It translates to CASSQGLAGSGVETQYF.

V is TRBV12-3 or TRBV12-4 and J is TRBJ1-1; D not resolved. The CDR3 covers 15 residues. Trimming cost V 10 bases and J 2 bases, with 20 bases left between them. The CDR3 DNA sequence: TGTGCCACTTCGCGGAGGCCCGGGGTTAACACTGAAGCTTTCTTT. It translates to CATSRRPGVNTEAFF.

Regarding this clonotype: This may come from a read error, since a much larger clone is one base off. This chain connects TRBV24-1 to TRBJ2-7, with 7 nucleotides matching TRBD2. Germline values: CDR1 KGHDR, CDR2 SFDVKD. This CDR3 is 13 amino acids long. Germline trimming cut 9 bases from V and 5 bases from J; bases unmatched to any gene: 9. Here the CDR3 DNA reads TGTGCCACCGGCGACGGGGGGATTGACGAGCAGTACTTC. It is translated as CATGDGGIDEQYF.

There are many counts of this clonotype. This rearrangement joins TRBV24-1 to TRBJ2-5, with 7 bases identical to TRBD2. There are 15 residues in the CDR3. Trimming at V came to 4 bases and at J to 2 bases, leaving 6 bases not matched to a gene. Per the germline V gene, CDR1 is KGHDR and CDR2 is SFDVKD. CDR3 residues: CATSEALAEQETQYF. The CDR3, as DNA: TGTGCCACCAGTGAGGCGCTAGCGGAGCAAGAGACCCAGTACTTC.

The table lists this clonotype with many counts. The chain links TRBV19 to TRBJ1-1; D is unclear. In germline, CDR1 is LNHDA, CDR2 SQIVND (reference sequence). V was pared by 0 bases and J by 5 bases, with 10 bases between. The length of the CDR3 is 14 residues. DNA of the CDR3: TGTGCCAGTAGTATAGATCCCGGTGGGACTGAAGCTTTCTTT. Its protein product is CASSIDPGGTEAFF.

This clonotype was counted at least ten times. The chain combines TRBV6-5 with TRBJ1-2; 7 bases align to TRBD1. J gave up 4 bases and V 2 bases, and 4 bases lay outside the gene matches. CDR3 length: 14 residues. CDR1 and CDR2 (germline): MNHEY, SVGAGI. CDR3 sequence reads: CASSYLGQLYGYTF. The CDR3 nucleotides read TGTGCCAGCAGTTACCTGGGACAGCTCTATGGCTACACCTTC.

In its sample, this clonotype was seen once. This rearrangement joins TRBV20-1 to TRBJ2-7, with 15 bases matching TRBD2. The V gene end was trimmed by 0 bases and the J gene end by 4 bases; junction bases not matched to a gene: 10. The CDR3 is 18 residues long. Germline CDR1 is DFQATT and CDR2 is SNEGSKA (reference sequence). Here the CDR3 DNA reads TGCAGTGCTAGAGATCCAGGACTAGCGGGAGGGCCGGGTTACGAGCAGTACTTC. This translates into CSARDPGLAGGPGYEQYF.

On this clonotype: Compared with germline, one end of the junction differs, possibly owing to a read error. The chain joins TRBV7-9 to TRBJ1-6, with TRBD1 as a possible D gene (5 bases). Germline CDR1 is SEHNR and CDR2 is FQNEAQ (reference sequence). The CDR3 extends over 16 amino acids. The CDR3: CASSSAGHLYNPPLHF. In DNA form, the CDR3 reads TGTGCCAGCAGCTCAGCGGGGCACCTCTATAATCCACCCCTCCACTTT.

The chain recombines TRBV24-1 with TRBJ2-3; 10 bases match TRBD2. J gave up 0 bases and V 4 bases, and 3 bases lay outside the gene matches. CDR1 and CDR2 from the germline V gene are KGHDR and SFDVKD. CDR3 length: 16 amino acids. The CDR3 coding sequence is TGTGCCACCAGTGAACTACTAGCGGGGAGCACAGATACGCAGTATTTT. It specifies CATSELLAGSTDTQYF.

This clonotype was observed many times. V gene TRBV5-6 combines with J gene TRBJ2-7; the D call may be TRBD1 or TRBD2 (5 bases each). Trimming took 7 bases from V and 7 from J, leaving 15 bases between them. CDR3 length: 12 residues. From germline, CDR1 is SGHDT and CDR2 YYEEEE. CDR3 nucleotide sequence: TGTGCCAGCGCCGGGGCCCCGAGGGAGCAGTACTTC. As protein: CASAGAPREQYF.

In this sample, this clonotype turned up many times. The chain is built from TRBV6-1 and TRBJ1-5; D gene unclear. Looked up from germline, CDR1 is MNHNS and CDR2 is SASEGT. Between the trimmed V and J ends, which lost 3 bases and 4 bases, there was a span of 16 bases. CDR3 size: 16 residues. The CDR3 DNA sequence: TGTGCCAGCAGTGAGTTATCAGGCGTTCCAAATCAGCCCCAGCATTTT. As protein: CASSELSGVPNQPQHF.

The CDR3 here is CSVIPRGLVSYTF. The CDR3, as DNA: TGCAGCGTGATCCCCCGGGGGCTAGTGAGCTACACCTTC. V usage is TRBV29-1 and J usage is TRBJ1-2, with D perhaps matching TRBD1 (6 bases). V lost 6 bases, J lost 9 bases, and 20 bases lay in between. Germline V CDR1 and CDR2: SQVTM, ANQGSEA. This CDR3 has 13 amino acids.

The rearrangement links TRBV20-1 to TRBJ1-5, with 10 bases matching TRBD1. Per the germline V gene, CDR1 is DFQATT and CDR2 is SNEGSKA (reference sequence). V shed 1 base, J shed 6 bases, and the junction held 6 bases outside the gene matches. This CDR3 region has 15 residues. CDR3 nucleotide sequence: TGCAGTGCTAGAGCTTTGACAGGGGGCTCTCAGCCCCAGCATTTT. It encodes CSARALTGGSQPQHF.

This clonotype showed up just a few times. The genes are TRBV5-1 and TRBJ1-1, with unresolved D. This CDR3 contains 15 residues. Germline CDR1 and CDR2: SGHRS and YFSETQ. V lost 5 bases to trimming and J lost 2 bases, with 16 bases between them. CDR3 region: CASRFGSSGNTEAFF. The CDR3 DNA reads TGCGCCAGCAGATTCGGAAGCTCTGGAAACACTGAAGCTTTCTTT.

This clonotype was observed many times. The chain joins TRBV20-1 to TRBJ1-4; the D gene is possibly TRBD1 (5 bases). The CDR3 extends over 13 amino acids. Germline V lookup: CDR1 DFQATT, CDR2 SNEGSKA (reference sequence). V was cut by 2 bases and J by 3 bases, with 7 bases left in between. Written as DNA, the CDR3 is TGCAGTGCTAGAAGGGACCCTAATGAAAAACTGTTTTTT. Its translation: CSARRDPNEKLFF.

This clonotype has at least ten counts. The V gene is TRBV7-9, the J gene TRBJ2-5, with D possibly TRBD2 on 6 matching bases. CDR3 size: 14 residues. Germline values: CDR1 SEHNR, CDR2 FQNEAQ (reference sequence). The ends were cut back, 5 bases at V and 5 bases at J, with 15 bases in the middle. CDR3 amino acids: CASSNGRRRETQYF. The CDR3 DNA reads as TGTGCCAGCAGCAATGGGAGGCGGAGGGAGACCCAGTACTTC.

This chain uses TRBV7-8 with TRBJ2-7; tentative D call: TRBD2 (5 bases). The CDR3 loop spans 13 amino acids. Germline CDR1 SGHVS, CDR2 FQNEAQ. Trimming cost V 5 bases and J 6 bases, with 14 bases left between them. CDR3 residues: CASSPLGESEQYF. The CDR3 nucleotides are TGTGCCAGCAGCCCGCTGGGAGAATCCGAGCAGTACTTC.

The V gene is TRBV20-1, the J gene TRBJ1-2; possibly TRBD1 for D (5 bases). Germline assignment: CDR1 DFQATT and CDR2 SNEGSKA (reference sequence). V was shortened by 6 bases and J by 5 bases, with 16 bases between the two germline ends. The CDR3 covers 13 residues. The CDR3 reads CSASGGVVYGYTF. The CDR3 DNA is TGCAGTGCATCGGGGGGGGTCGTATATGGCTACACCTTC.

Concerning this clonotype itself: A read error may explain this, as a much larger clone is one base away. This chain connects TRBV5-1 to TRBJ2-6; no definite D call. Germline V gene sequence: CDR1 SGHRS, CDR2 YFSETQ. The CDR3 is made up of 15 amino acids. The CDR3 DNA reads as TGCACCAGCAGCGCTCACCGGGTTGGGGCCAACGTCCTGACTTTC. Protein product: CTSSAHRVGANVLTF.

The count of this clonotype is one. Since a much larger clone is just one base distant, this may be a read error. The rearrangement links TRBV7-9 to TRBJ2-2; a weak D match, TRBD2 (5 bases). The V gene's germline CDR1 is SEHNR and CDR2 FQNEAQ (reference sequence). This CDR3 spans 13 amino acids. DNA for the CDR3: TGTGCCAGCAGTATTACCCACACCGGGGAGCCGTTTTTT. Translating it yields CASSITHTGEPFF.

This clonotype was detected many times. The CDR3 sequence is CASSSRIHYEQYF. DNA of the CDR3: TGTGCCAGCAGCTCCCGGATTCACTACGAGCAGTACTTC. The rearrangement uses TRBV11-3 and TRBJ2-7, with D hard to call. In germline, CDR1 is SGHNT, CDR2 YENEEA. V was trimmed by 4 bases and J by 3 bases, leaving 10 bases between them. There are 13 residues in the CDR3.

Remarks on this clonotype: No conserved phenylalanine or tryptophan is present at the end of the CDR3, so a read error is the likely explanation. No DNA is shown, since the ends of the CDR3 on it are uncertain; the CDR3 is the one TCRdb lists. The chain joins TRBV2 to TRBJ1-1. The CDR3 has 9 amino acids, counting both end residues. The germline V gene encodes CDR1 SNHLY and CDR2 FYNNEI. CDR3 sequence reads: CASSEVRAR.

This clonotype was counted at least ten times. The chain uses TRBV20-1 and TRBJ1-5; unclear D gene. Germline CDR1 reads DFQATT; CDR2 reads SNEGSKA (reference sequence). CDR3 length: 15 residues. With 2 bases removed from V and 1 base from J, the gap between germline ends came to 12 bases. The chain's CDR3 is CSARSPVSSNQPQHF. The CDR3 DNA reads as TGCAGTGCTAGAAGTCCAGTTAGCAGCAATCAGCCCCAGCATTTT.